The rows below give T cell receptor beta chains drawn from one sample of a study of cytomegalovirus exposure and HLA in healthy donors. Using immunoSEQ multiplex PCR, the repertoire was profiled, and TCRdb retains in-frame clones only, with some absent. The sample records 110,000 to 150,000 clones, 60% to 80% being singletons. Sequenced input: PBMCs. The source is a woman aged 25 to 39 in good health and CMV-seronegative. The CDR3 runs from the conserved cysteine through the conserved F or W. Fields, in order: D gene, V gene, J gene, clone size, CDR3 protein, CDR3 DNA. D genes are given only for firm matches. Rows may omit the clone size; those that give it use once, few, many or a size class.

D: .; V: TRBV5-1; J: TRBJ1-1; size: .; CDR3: CATKDNLNTEAFF; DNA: TGCGCCACCAAAGACAACCTGAACACTGAAGCTTTCTTT
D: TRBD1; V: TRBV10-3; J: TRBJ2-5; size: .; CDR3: CAISESNAGTGLHQETQYF; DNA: TGTGCCATCAGTGAGTCGAACGCTGGGACAGGGTTACACCAAGAGACCCAGTACTTC
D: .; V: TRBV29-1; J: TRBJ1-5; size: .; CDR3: CSVEEAANQPQHF; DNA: TGCAGCGTTGAAGAAGCGGCCAATCAGCCCCAGCATTTT
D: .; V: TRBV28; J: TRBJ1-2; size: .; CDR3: CASSPNLFGARGYGYTF; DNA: TGTGCCAGCAGTCCCAATTTATTCGGGGCAAGGGGGTATGGCTACACCTTC
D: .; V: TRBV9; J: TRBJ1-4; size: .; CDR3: CASSSRQNEKLFF; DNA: TGTGCCAGCAGCTCCCGACAGAATGAAAAACTGTTTTTT
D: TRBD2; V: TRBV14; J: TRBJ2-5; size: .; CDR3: CASSQDWLAGKETQYF; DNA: TGTGCCAGCAGCCAAGATTGGTTAGCGGGGAAAGAGACCCAGTACTTC
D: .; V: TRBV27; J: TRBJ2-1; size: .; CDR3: CASSSDRAYNEQFF; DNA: TGTGCCAGCAGCAGCGACAGAGCCTACAATGAGCAGTTCTTC
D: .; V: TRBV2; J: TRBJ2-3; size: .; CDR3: CASRVQVMNTQYF; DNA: TGTGCCAGCAGGGTCCAGGTCATGAATACGCAGTATTTT
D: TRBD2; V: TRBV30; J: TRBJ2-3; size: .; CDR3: CAWSVLRALAGTDTQYF; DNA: TGTGCCTGGAGTGTACTTCGGGCACTAGCGGGCACAGATACGCAGTATTTT
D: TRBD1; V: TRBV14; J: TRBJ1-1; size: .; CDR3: CASSLTGAGTEAFF; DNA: TGTGCCAGCAGCCTCACAGGGGCTGGCACTGAAGCTTTCTTT
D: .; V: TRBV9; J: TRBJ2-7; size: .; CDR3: CASSGTWTAMEQYF; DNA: TGTGCCAGCAGCGGCACATGGACAGCCATGGAGCAGTACTTC
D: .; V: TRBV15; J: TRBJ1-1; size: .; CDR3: CATSRGGENTEAFF; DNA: TGTGCCACCAGCAGGGGAGGTGAGAACACTGAAGCTTTCTTT
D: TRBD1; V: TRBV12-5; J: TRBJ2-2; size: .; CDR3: CASGLGQGNTGELFF; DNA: TGTGCTAGTGGTTTGGGACAGGGAAACACCGGGGAGCTGTTTTTT
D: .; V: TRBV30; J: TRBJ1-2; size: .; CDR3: CACNPGRGGSYGYTF; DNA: TGTGCCTGCAATCCGGGGCGGGGAGGAAGCTATGGCTACACCTTC
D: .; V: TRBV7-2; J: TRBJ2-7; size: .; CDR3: CASIDLAGASYEQYF; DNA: TGTGCCAGCATCGATCTGGCAGGGGCCTCCTACGAGCAGTACTTC
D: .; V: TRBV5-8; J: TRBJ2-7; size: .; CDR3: CASSFGQTYEQYF; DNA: TGTGCCAGCAGCTTTGGGCAGACCTACGAGCAGTACTTC
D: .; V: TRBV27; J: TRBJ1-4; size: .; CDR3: CASSSGQGSVDEKLFF; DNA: TGTGCCAGCAGTTCAGGCCAGGGGAGTGTTGATGAAAAACTGTTTTTT
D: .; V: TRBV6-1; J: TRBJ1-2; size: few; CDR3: CASSLTESYGYTF; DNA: TGTGCCAGCAGTCTGACAGAGAGCTATGGCTACACCTTC
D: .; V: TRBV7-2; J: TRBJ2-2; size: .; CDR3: CASSPSNRGGNTGELFF; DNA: TGTGCCAGCAGCCCATCAAACAGGGGGGGAAATACCGGGGAGCTGTTTTTT
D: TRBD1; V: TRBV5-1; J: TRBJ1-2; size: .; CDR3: CASSLATGNYGYTF; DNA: TGCGCCAGCAGCTTGGCGACAGGGAACTATGGCTACACCTTC
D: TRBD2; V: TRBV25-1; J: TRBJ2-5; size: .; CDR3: CASSDWTSGWGETQYF; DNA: TGTGCCAGCAGTGACTGGACTAGCGGGTGGGGAGAGACCCAGTACTTC
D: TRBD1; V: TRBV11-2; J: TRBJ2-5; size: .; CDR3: CASSFLGDREETQYF; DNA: TGTGCCAGCAGCTTTCTAGGGGACAGAGAAGAGACCCAGTACTTC
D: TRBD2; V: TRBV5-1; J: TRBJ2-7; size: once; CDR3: CASSPGLAGGPDYEQYF; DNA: TGCGCCAGCAGCCCCGGACTAGCGGGGGGCCCAGACTACGAGCAGTACTTC
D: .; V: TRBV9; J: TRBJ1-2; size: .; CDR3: CASSVEMRGGITF; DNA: TGTGCCAGCAGCGTAGAGATGAGGGGGGGGATCACCTTC
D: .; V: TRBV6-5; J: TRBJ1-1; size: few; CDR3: CASRFRENTEAFF; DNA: TGTGCCAGCAGATTCAGGGAGAACACTGAAGCTTTCTTT
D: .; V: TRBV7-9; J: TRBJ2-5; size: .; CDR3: CASSSEPGSQETQYF; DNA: TGTGCCAGCAGCTCGGAACCCGGGTCCCAAGAGACCCAGTACTTC
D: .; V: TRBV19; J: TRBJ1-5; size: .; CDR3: CASSEKSNQPQHF; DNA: TGTGCCAGTAGTGAGAAGAGCAATCAGCCCCAGCATTTT
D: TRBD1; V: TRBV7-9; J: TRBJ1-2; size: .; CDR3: CASSLVTGLFSYGYTF; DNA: TGTGCCAGCAGCTTAGTGACAGGGCTATTCAGCTATGGCTACACCTTC
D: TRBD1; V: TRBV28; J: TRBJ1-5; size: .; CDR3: CASTITTGAAGQPQHF; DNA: TGTGCCAGCACAATCACCACAGGGGCCGCCGGTCAGCCCCAGCATTTT
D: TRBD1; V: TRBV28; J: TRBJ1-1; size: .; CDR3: CASSSTGAVDTEAFF; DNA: TGTGCCAGCAGTTCTACAGGGGCGGTAGACACTGAAGCTTTCTTT
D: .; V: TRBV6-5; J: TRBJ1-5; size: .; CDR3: CASSHREGQPQHF; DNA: TGTGCCAGCAGTCACAGGGAGGGTCAGCCCCAGCATTTT
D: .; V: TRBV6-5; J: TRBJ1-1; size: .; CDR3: CASSYSRTAPEAFF; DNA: TGTGCCAGCAGTTACTCCCGGACAGCCCCCGAAGCTTTCTTT
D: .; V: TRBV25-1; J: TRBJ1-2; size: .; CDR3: CASTPGDGYTF; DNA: TGTGCCAGCACCCCGGGGGATGGCTACACCTTC
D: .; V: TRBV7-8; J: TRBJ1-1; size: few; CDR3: CASSLAGHNTEAFF; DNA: TGTGCCAGCAGCTTAGCCGGTCATAACACTGAAGCTTTCTTT
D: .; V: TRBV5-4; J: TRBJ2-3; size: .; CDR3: CASSWDSSTDTQYF; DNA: TGTGCCAGCAGTTGGGACTCCAGCACAGATACGCAGTATTTT
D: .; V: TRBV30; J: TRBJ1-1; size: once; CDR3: CAWAGSMNTEAFF; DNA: TGTGCCTGGGCGGGATCCATGAACACTGAAGCTTTCTTT
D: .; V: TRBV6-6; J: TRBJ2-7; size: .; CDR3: CASSYSADEQYF; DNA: TGTGCCAGCAGTTACTCCGCGGACGAGCAGTACTTC
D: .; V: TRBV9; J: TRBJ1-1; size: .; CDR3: CASSWMGDTEAFF; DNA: TGTGCCAGCAGTTGGATGGGAGACACTGAAGCTTTCTTT
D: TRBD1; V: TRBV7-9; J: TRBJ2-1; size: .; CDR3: CASTGQTGYNEQFF; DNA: TGTGCCAGCACCGGCCAGACAGGGTACAATGAGCAGTTCTTC
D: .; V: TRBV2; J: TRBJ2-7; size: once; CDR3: CASSAQGGYEQYF; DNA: TGTGCCAGCAGTGCGCAGGGGGGATACGAGCAGTACTTC
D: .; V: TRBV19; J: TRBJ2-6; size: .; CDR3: CATMVQGPSGANVLTF; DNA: TGTGCCACCATGGTCCAGGGTCCTTCTGGGGCCAACGTCCTGACTTTC
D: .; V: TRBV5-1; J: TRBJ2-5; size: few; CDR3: CASSQVRDSYQETQYF; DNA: TGCGCCAGCAGCCAGGTACGGGACTCTTACCAAGAGACCCAGTACTTC
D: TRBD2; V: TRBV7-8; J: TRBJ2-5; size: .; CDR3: CASSLKAGGRETQYF; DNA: TGTGCCAGCAGCTTAAAAGCGGGGGGGCGGGAGACCCAGTACTTC
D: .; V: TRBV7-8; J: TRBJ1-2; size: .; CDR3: CASSLAVGQRGYGYTF; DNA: TGTGCCAGCAGCTTAGCCGTCGGACAGCGGGGGTATGGCTACACCTTC
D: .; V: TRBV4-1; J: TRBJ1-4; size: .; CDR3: CASSQEGRGHNEKLFF; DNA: TGCGCCAGCAGCCAAGAAGGAAGGGGTCATAATGAAAAACTGTTTTTT
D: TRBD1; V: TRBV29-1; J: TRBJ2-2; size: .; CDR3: CSGSGTGGTGELFF; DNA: TGCAGCGGCTCCGGGACAGGGGGCACCGGGGAGCTGTTTTTT
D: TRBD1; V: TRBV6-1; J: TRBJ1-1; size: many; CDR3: CASSERTGLNTEAFF; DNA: TGTGCCAGCAGTGAAAGGACAGGGCTGAACACTGAAGCTTTCTTT
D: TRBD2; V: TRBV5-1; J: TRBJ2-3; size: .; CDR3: CASSPGASGGRTDTQYF; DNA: TGCGCCAGCAGCCCAGGGGCAAGCGGGGGCCGCACAGATACGCAGTATTTT
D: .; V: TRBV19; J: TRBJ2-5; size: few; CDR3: CASSMGPSSETQYF; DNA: TGTGCCAGTAGTATGGGGCCCAGTAGTGAGACCCAGTACTTC
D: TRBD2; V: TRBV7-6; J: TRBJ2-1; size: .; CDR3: CASSLGVTSGGAGDEQFF; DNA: TGTGCCAGCAGCTTAGGGGTAACTAGCGGGGGGGCAGGGGATGAGCAGTTCTTC
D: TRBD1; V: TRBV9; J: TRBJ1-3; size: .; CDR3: CASSADRGISGNTIYF; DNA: TGTGCCAGCAGCGCGGACAGGGGGATCTCTGGAAACACCATATATTTT
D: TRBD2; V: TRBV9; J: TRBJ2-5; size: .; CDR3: CASSPRLAGRETQYF; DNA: TGTGCCAGCAGCCCTCGGCTAGCGGGTAGGGAGACCCAGTACTTC
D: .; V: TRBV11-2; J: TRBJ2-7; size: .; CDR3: CASSGAGWDEQYF; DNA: TGTGCCAGCAGTGGGGCCGGGTGGGACGAGCAGTACTTC
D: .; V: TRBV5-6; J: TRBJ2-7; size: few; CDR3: CASSNGVGRSYEQYF; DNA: TGTGCCAGCAGCAATGGGGTGGGGAGATCCTACGAGCAGTACTTC
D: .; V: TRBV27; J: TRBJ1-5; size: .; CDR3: CASRKGGSQPQHF; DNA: TGTGCCAGCAGAAAAGGGGGAAGTCAGCCCCAGCATTTT
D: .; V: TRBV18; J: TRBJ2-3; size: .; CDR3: CASSARGTDTQYF; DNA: TGTGCCAGCTCGGCCCGGGGGACAGATACGCAGTATTTT
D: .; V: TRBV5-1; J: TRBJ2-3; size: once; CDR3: CASSLDISGIGDTQYF; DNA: TGCGCCAGCAGCTTGGATATTAGCGGTATAGGAGATACGCAGTATTTT
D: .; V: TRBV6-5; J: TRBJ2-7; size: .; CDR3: CASSYVGNYEQYF; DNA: TGTGCCAGCAGTTATGTCGGGAACTACGAGCAGTACTTC